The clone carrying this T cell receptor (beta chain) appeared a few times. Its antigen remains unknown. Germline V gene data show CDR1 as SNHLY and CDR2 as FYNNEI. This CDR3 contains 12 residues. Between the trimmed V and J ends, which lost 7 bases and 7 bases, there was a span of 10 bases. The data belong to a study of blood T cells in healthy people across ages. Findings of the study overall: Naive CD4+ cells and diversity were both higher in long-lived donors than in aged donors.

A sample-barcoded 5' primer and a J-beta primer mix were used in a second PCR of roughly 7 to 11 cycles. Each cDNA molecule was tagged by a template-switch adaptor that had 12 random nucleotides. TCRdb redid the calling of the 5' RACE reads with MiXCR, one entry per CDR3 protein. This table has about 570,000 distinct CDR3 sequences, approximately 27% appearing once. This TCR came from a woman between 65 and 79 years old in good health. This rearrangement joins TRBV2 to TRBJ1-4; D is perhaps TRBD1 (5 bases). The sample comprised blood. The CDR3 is CASTPGGEKLFF. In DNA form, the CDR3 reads TGTGCCAGCACCCCTGGGGGTGAAAAACTGTTTTTT.